The present entry profiles one T cell receptor (beta chain) with its context. This sample is part of a study of blood T cell repertoires in COVID-19. Study overall: The samples span acute and convalescent COVID-19 from the United States, Italy and Spain. From T cells, B-cell-depleted T cells, or PBMCs came the material, which was cDNA or gDNA.

V dropped 5 bases and J dropped 1 base, with 8 bases sitting between them. The germline V gene encodes CDR1 KGHSH and CDR2 LQKENI. The CDR3 loop spans 13 amino acids. Per the study methods: Researchers report that nucleated cell counts were estimated from reference gene primer amplification. TCRdb keeps only in-frame clones here, not all; method: immunoSEQ multiplex PCR. V and J calls and clone size are as listed in that table; D and trimming were resolved from the DNA. The sample contains over 100,000 clones, roughly 86% of which appear only once. The specimen was peripheral blood. The clonotype originates from a woman in her 70s with COVID-19, enrolled during active disease. The chain couples TRBV18 to TRBJ1-1; D gene ambiguous. In nucleotides, the CDR3 is TGTGCCAGCTCAGAAGCCGAGAACACTGAAGCTTTCTTT. Translation gives CASSEAENTEAFF.